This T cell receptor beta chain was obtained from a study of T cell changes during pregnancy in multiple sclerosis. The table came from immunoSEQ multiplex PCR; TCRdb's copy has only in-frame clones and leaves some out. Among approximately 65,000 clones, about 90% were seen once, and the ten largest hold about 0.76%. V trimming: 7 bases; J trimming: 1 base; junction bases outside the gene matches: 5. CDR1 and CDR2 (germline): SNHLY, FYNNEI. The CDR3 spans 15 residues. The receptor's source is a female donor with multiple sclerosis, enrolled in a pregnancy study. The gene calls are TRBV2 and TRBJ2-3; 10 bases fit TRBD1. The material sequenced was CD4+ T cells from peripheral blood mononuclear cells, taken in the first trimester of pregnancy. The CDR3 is CASTTGTGGTDTQYF. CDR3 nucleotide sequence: TGTGCCAGCACAACCGGGACAGGGGGCACAGATACGCAGTATTTT.